Shown below are 10 T cell receptor beta chains from a single sample sequenced in a study of T cell repertoires in cytomegalovirus infection. Via MiXCR, TCRdb re-called the reads, giving one row per CDR3 protein. The sample records some 320,000 distinct CDR3 sequences, over 7.5% being singletons. Specimen: PBMCs. All receptors derive from a human donor in good health (CMV status not recorded). Some clones in this sample may be carry-over from other donors' samples.

Comment on this clonotype: A much bigger clone sits one base away, suggesting this may be a read error. This chain joins TRBV7-2 and TRBJ2-6; 13 bases fit TRBD2. V lost 6 bases, J lost 6 bases, and 5 bases stayed unmatched. The length of the CDR3 is 16 residues. Germline CDR1 reads SGHTA; CDR2 reads FQGNSA. CDR3 protein: CASRGLAGPVANVLTF. DNA of the CDR3: TGTGCCAGCAGGGGACTAGCGGGACCTGTGGCCAACGTCCTGACTTTC.

Comments on this clonotype: A much larger clone sits a single nucleotide away, making a read error possible. CDR3 region: CAGPSIGSNYGYTF. The CDR3 region has the DNA TGTGCCGGCCCCTCCATAGGCAGTAACTATGGCTACACCTTC. This rearrangement joins TRBV11-2 to TRBJ1-2; D is ambiguous. Germline CDR1 reads SGHAT; CDR2 reads FQNNGV. V was clipped by 11 bases and J by 1 base, with 17 bases between them. This CDR3 spans 14 amino acids.

Ten or more counts support this clonotype. The gene calls are TRBV7-8 and TRBJ2-7, with D possibly being TRBD1 (6 bases). Trimming cost V 0 bases and J 2 bases, with 14 bases left between them. Germline CDR1 SGHVS, CDR2 FQNEAQ. The CDR3 is made up of 16 amino acids. CDR3 loop: CASSLAPLGATYEQYF. The CDR3 nucleotides are TGTGCCAGCAGCTTAGCGCCTTTGGGGGCAACCTACGAGCAGTACTTC.

This clonotype was seen repeatedly, ten times or more. The rearrangement joins TRBV7-9 to TRBJ1-4; 7 bases fit TRBD1. This CDR3 is 14 amino acids long. The J segment lost 8 bases and the V segment lost 4 bases, leaving 7 bases of the junction unmatched. Germline lookup yields CDR1 SEHNR and CDR2 FQNEAQ (reference sequence). The CDR3 loop reads CASSSDRMQEKLFF. CDR3 nucleotides: TGTGCCAGCAGCTCGGACAGGATGCAGGAAAAACTGTTTTTT.

The rearrangement links TRBV7-9 to TRBJ1-1, with 7 bases fitting TRBD1. CDR3 length equals 17 residues. Germline lookup yields CDR1 SEHNR and CDR2 FQNEAQ (reference sequence). V lost 5 bases to trimming and J lost 1 base; unmatched junction nucleotides: 13. CDR3 DNA sequence: TGTGCCAGCAGCCCTTACGCTGGAAAGGGGGCGAACACTGAAGCTTTCTTT. It specifies CASSPYAGKGANTEAFF. Supplemented by reference TRBV7-9 and TRBJ1-1, the full variable domain reads DTGVSQNPRHKITKRGQNVTFRCDPISEHNRLYWYRQTLGQGPEFLTYFQNEAQLEKSRLLSDRFSAERPKGSFSTLEIQRTEQGDSAMYLCASSPYAGKGANTEAFFGQGTRLTVV.

This clonotype was picked up many times. Here the CDR3 DNA reads TGTGCCAGCAGCTTTAGCAGGGGAGTTGGAAACACCATATATTTT. Its translation: CASSFSRGVGNTIYF. The chain recombines TRBV7-2 with TRBJ1-3, with a possible D match to TRBD1 (6 bases). This CDR3 region has 15 residues. Deletions cut 3 bases from V and 3 bases from J, with 12 bases between. The germline gives CDR1 SGHTA, CDR2 FQGNSA.

The rearrangement joins TRBV20-1 to TRBJ2-2; 12 positions agree with TRBD1. The ends lost 6 bases at V and 3 bases at J; junction bases unmatched: 5. This CDR3 contains 15 residues. The germline V gene has CDR1 DFQATT and CDR2 SNEGSKA (reference sequence). The chain's CDR3 is CSASGTGGDTGELFF. CDR3 sequence (DNA): TGCAGTGCATCCGGGACAGGGGGCGACACCGGGGAGCTGTTTTTT.

This clonotype has ten or more counts. The V and J genes are TRBV6-2 or TRBV6-3 and TRBJ2-1; D is unresolved. The CDR3 runs 12 residues. V lost 0 bases and J 6 bases, leaving 3 bases between the germline ends. Germline lookup yields CDR1 MNHEY and CDR2 SVGEGT. The DNA for the CDR3 is TGTGCCAGCAGTTACTCGAGCAATGAGCAGTTCTTC. Translation gives CASSYSSNEQFF.

This clonotype has at least ten counts. This sequence joins TRBV7-2 and TRBJ2-7; D gene unclear. This CDR3 is built from 12 residues. The V end was cut by 5 bases, the J end by 2 bases, with 7 bases between. Germline assignment: CDR1 SGHTA and CDR2 FQGNSA. The CDR3 bases are TGTGCCAGCAGCCGCGTCACCTACGAGCAGTACTTC. Its translation is CASSRVTYEQYF.

This clonotype has only a few counts. The chain uses TRBV7-2 and TRBJ2-7; 7 bases map to TRBD2. With V trimmed by 0 bases and J by 4 bases, 6 bases remained unmatched. CDR1 SGHTA and CDR2 FQGNSA come from the germline V gene. CDR3 length: 15 residues. CDR3 coding DNA: TGTGCCAGCAGCTTAGCCGGTGGTAGCGGGTACGAGCAGTACTTC. Its protein product is CASSLAGGSGYEQYF.